This T cell receptor beta chain is from a study of blood T cells in healthy people across ages. A second PCR of about 6 to 11 cycles used a sample-barcoded 5' primer and a J-beta primer mix. TCRdb redid the calling of the 5' RACE reads with MiXCR, one entry per CDR3 protein. In the table there are 1.5 million to 2 million distinct CDR3 sequences, under 30% of which are singletons. Study-level findings and limits: Significant beta diversity loss was already apparent by age roughly 43, declining roughly linearly. Naive CD4+ cells and diversity were both higher in long-lived donors than in aged donors.

The germline V gene has CDR1 SGHVS and CDR2 FNYEAQ. This CDR3 is built from 20 residues. V was clipped by 5 bases and J by 7 bases; unmatched bases: 20. This clonotype was seen a few times. Its specificity is unknown. Per-sample yields of isolated PBMCs were at least 6 million. Sequencing was performed on blood. J is TRBJ2-2 and V is TRBV7-6; 12 bases align to TRBD2. The TCR comes from a woman under 40 in good health. CDR3 protein: CASSPRSWASGRASSGELFF. In nucleotides, the CDR3 is TGTGCCAGCAGCCCAAGATCCTGGGCTAGCGGGAGGGCGTCGAGCGGGGAGCTGTTTTTT.